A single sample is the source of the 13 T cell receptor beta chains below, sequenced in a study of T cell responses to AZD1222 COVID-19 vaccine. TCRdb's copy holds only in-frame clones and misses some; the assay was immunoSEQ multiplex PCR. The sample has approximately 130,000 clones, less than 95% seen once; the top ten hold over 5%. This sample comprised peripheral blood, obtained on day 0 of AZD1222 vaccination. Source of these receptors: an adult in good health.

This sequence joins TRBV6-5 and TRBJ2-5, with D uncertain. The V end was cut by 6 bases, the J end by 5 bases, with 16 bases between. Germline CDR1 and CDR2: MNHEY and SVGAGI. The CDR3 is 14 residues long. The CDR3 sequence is CASSQGIGMETQYF. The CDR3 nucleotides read TGTGCCAGCAGCCAAGGGATAGGGATGGAGACCCAGTACTTC.

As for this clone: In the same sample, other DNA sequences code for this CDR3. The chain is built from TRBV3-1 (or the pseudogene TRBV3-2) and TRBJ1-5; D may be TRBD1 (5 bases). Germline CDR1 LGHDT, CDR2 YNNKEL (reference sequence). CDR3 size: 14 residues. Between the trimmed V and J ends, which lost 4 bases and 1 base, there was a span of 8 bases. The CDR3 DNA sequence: TGTGCCAGCAGCCTGCGGGGGAGCAATCAGCCCCAGCATTTT. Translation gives CASSLRGSNQPQHF.

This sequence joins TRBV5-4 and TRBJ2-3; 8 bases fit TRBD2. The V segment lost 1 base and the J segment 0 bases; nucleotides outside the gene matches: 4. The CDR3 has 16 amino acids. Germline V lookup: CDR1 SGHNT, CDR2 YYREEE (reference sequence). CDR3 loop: CASSLRREESTDTQYF. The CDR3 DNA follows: TGTGCCAGCAGCTTGCGGCGGGAGGAGAGCACAGATACGCAGTATTTT.

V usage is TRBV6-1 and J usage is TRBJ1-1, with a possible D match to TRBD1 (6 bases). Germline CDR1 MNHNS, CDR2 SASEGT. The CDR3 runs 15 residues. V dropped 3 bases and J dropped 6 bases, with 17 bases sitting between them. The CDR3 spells CASSDPQGGFAEAFF. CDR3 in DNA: TGTGCCAGCAGTGACCCACAGGGTGGGTTCGCTGAAGCTTTCTTT.

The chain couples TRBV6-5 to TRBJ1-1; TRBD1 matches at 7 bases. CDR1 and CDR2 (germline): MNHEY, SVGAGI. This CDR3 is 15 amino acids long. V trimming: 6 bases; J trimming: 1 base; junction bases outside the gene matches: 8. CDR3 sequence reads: CASRVQGISNTEAFF. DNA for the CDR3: TGTGCCAGCAGGGTACAGGGGATTTCGAACACTGAAGCTTTCTTT.

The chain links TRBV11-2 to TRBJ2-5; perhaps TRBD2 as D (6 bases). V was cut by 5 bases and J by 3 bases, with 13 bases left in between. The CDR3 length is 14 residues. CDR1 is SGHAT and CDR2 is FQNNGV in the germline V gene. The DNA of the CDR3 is TGTGCCAGCAGCGGAGGGGTCCTAAAAGAGACCCAGTACTTC. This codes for CASSGGVLKETQYF.

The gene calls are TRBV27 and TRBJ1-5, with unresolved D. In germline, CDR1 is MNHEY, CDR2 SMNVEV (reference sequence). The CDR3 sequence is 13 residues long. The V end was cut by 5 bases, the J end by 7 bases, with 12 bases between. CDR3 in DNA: TGTGCCAGCAGTACTGGGCGACGACAGCCCCAGCATTTT. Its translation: CASSTGRRQPQHF.

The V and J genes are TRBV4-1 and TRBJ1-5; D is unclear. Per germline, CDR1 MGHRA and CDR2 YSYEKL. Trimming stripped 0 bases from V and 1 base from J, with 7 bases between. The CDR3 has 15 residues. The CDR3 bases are TGCGCCAGCAGCCAAGACCGACTCAGCAATCAGCCCCAGCATTTT. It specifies CASSQDRLSNQPQHF.

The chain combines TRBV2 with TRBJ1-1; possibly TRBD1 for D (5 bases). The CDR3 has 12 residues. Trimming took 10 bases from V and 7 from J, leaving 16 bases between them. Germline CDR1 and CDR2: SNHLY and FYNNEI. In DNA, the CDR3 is TGTGCCACCCCGGACATTACCCGTGAAGCTTTCTTT. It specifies CATPDITREAFF.

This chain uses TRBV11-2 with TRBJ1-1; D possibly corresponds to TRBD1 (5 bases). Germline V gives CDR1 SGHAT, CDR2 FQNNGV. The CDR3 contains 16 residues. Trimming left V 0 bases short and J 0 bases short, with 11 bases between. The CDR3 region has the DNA TGTGCCAGCAGCTTAGATCTAGGCAGGGTGAACACTGAAGCTTTCTTT. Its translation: CASSLDLGRVNTEAFF.

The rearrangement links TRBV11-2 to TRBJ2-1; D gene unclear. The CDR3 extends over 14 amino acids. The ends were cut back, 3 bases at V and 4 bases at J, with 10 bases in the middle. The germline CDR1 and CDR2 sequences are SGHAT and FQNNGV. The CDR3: CASSFVSGYNEQFF. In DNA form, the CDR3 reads TGTGCCAGCAGCTTTGTCTCCGGTTACAATGAGCAGTTCTTC.

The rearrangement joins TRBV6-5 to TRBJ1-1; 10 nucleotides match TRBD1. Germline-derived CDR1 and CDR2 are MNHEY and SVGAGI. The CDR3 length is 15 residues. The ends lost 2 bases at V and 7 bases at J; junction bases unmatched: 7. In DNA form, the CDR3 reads TGTGCCAGCAGTTACAGGGACAGGGGTCTGGGTGAAGCTTTCTTT. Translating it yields CASSYRDRGLGEAFF.

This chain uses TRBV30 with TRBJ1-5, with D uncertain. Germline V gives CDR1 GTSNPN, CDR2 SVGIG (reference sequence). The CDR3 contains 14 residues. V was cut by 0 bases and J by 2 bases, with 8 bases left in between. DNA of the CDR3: TGTGCCTGGAGTGTCGGGCAGCGCAATCAGCCCCAGCATTTT. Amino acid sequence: CAWSVGQRNQPQHF. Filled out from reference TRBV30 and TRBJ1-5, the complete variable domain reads SQTIHQWPATLVQPVGSPLSLECTVEGTSNPNLYWYRQAAGRGLQLLFYSVGIGQISSEVPQNLSASRPQDRQFILSSKKLLLSDSGFYLCAWSVGQRNQPQHFGDGTRLSIL.